A selection of T cell receptor beta chains follows, all from one sample in a study of T cells in Graves' hyperthyroidism and ophthalmopathy. TCRdb reprocessed the multiplex PCR reads via MiXCR and lists one record per CDR3 protein. The sample holds 650,000 to 800,000 distinct CDR3 sequences, just under 45% seen once. Sequencing used peripheral blood or thyroid tissue (not recorded which). The receptors stem from an adult man with Graves' disease, either hyperthyroidism or ophthalmopathy (not recorded which). Both conserved end residues are part of each CDR3. Each record gives: J gene, V gene, D gene, CDR3 protein. The D gene is left open where the match is weak.

TRBJ1-3,TRBV2,TRBD1,CASRDRAPGNTIYF
TRBJ1-1,TRBV20-1,.,CSAKTTNTEAFF
TRBJ2-5,TRBV20-1,.,CSATTIAGQQETQYF
TRBJ1-6,TRBV10-3,.,CAIRDATNSPLHF
TRBJ2-7,TRBV7-2,.,CASPDYYEQYF
TRBJ1-5,TRBV15,TRBD1,CATSRAGGLSNQPQHF
TRBJ1-2,TRBV7-9,.,CASSSQGAGVGYTF
TRBJ1-4,TRBV20-1,.,CSARSGVHNEKLFF
TRBJ1-1,TRBV12-5,TRBD1,CASGPRLDRDTEAFF
TRBJ1-2,TRBV7-9,.,CASSSLGGYTF
TRBJ1-3,TRBV7-9,TRBD1,CASSQGQGARGNTIYF
TRBJ2-7,TRBV2,.,CANANDSDYEQYF
TRBJ1-1,TRBV7-2,.,CASSQGRWAFF
TRBJ2-3,TRBV7-6,TRBD2,CASSRGLAGTDTQYF
TRBJ1-4,TRBV9,TRBD1,CASTDRVITANEKLFF
TRBJ2-7,TRBV7-9,.,CASSPRLYEQYF
TRBJ2-7,TRBV7-2,TRBD1,CASSVIPGQGYEQYF
TRBJ1-1,TRBV5-1,.,CASSNLRVMNTEAFF